This T cell receptor (beta chain) was documented in a study of CD8+ T cells in alopecia areata. V dropped 2 bases and J dropped 3 bases, with 10 bases sitting between them. Germline-derived CDR1 and CDR2 are PRHDT and FYEKMQ (reference sequence). This CDR3 has 14 amino acids. Sequencing used cDNA as its template, made by extracting RNA and reverse transcribing it. Sequencing used immunoSEQ multiplex PCR; TCRdb keeps in-frame clones, though not all of them. Among about 69,000 clones, roughly three fifths were seen once, and the ten largest hold roughly 18%. This clone was observed a few times. V usage is TRBV13 and J usage is TRBJ1-1, with a tentative D call TRBD1 (5 bases). This receptor was taken from a human donor with alopecia areata. The starting material was CD8+ T cells sorted from blood, obtained at week 0. CDR3 DNA sequence: TGTGCCAGCAGCTTACTGGGGGAGTACACTGAAGCTTTCTTT. It codes for CASSLLGEYTEAFF.